The 5 T cell receptor beta chains below were found in one sample sequenced in a study of T cells in Graves' hyperthyroidism and ophthalmopathy. RNA transcripts were the template for amplifying TCR beta CDR3 regions. The study used the HTBI primer set for a first-round RT-PCR of the TCR CDR3. TCRdb re-derived calls from the multiplex PCR reads in MiXCR, one entry per CDR3 protein. The sample lists under 550,000 distinct CDR3 sequences, 12% to 15% occurring once. Sequences were obtained from blood. These receptor sequences come from a woman between 18 and 29 years old with Graves' hyperthyroidism.

A single count supports this clonotype. The chain joins TRBV13 to TRBJ1-5; 12 bases are shared with TRBD1. Unmatched junction bases numbered 6, after V lost 6 bases and J lost 6 bases. The CDR3 is 15 amino acids. In germline, CDR1 is PRHDT, CDR2 FYEKMQ (reference sequence). The CDR3: CASSSGQGAVQPQHF. CDR3 bases: TGTGCCAGCAGTTCGGGACAGGGGGCCGTTCAGCCCCAGCATTTT.

The rearrangement uses TRBV12-3 or TRBV12-4 and TRBJ2-7; 7 bases are shared with TRBD2. The CDR3 has 14 residues. Trimming at V came to 8 bases and at J to 5 bases, leaving 12 bases not matched to a gene. In DNA form, the CDR3 reads TGTGCCAGCGTGGAAGCGGGGAATGCCAACGAGCAGTACTTC. This gives the protein CASVEAGNANEQYF.

The J gene is TRBJ2-1, the V gene TRBV5-4; D may be TRBD1 or TRBD2 (6 bases each). From germline, CDR1 is SGHNT and CDR2 YYREEE (reference sequence). V gave up 4 bases and J gave up 8 bases, with 16 bases separating them. There are 14 residues in the CDR3. CDR3: CASSLTTGGDEQFF. The CDR3, as DNA: TGTGCCAGCAGCCTGACGACAGGAGGGGATGAGCAGTTCTTC.

This clonotype was counted many times. The rearrangement uses TRBV27 and TRBJ2-7; the D is unclear. V was cut by 1 base and J by 2 bases, with 9 bases left in between. The CDR3 consists of 14 residues. Germline CDR1 is MNHEY and CDR2 is SMNVEV (reference sequence). The CDR3 DNA sequence: TGTGCCAGCAGTTTATGGCCAGGCCCCTACGAGCAGTACTTC. The encoded protein is CASSLWPGPYEQYF.

There are a few counts of this clonotype. Here the CDR3 reads CASSPGTGFDEQYF. The CDR3 region has the DNA TGTGCCAGCAGTCCCGGGACAGGGTTCGACGAGCAGTACTTC. The gene calls are TRBV6-1 and TRBJ2-7; TRBD1 aligns across 9 bases. V was pared by 5 bases and J by 5 bases, with 7 bases of the junction left unmatched. The germline gives CDR1 MNHNS, CDR2 SASEGT. The CDR3 spans 14 residues.